One sample yielded the 13 T cell receptor beta chains listed below, sequenced in a study of cytomegalovirus exposure and HLA in healthy donors. Both 60 Vbeta primers and 13 Jbeta primers went into the PCR. Profiling relied on immunoSEQ multiplex PCR, and the TCRdb table lists in-frame clones only, not all of them. Of about 100,000 clones listed, roughly 70% are singletons. The sample comprised PBMCs. Source of these receptors: a man aged 35-49 years in good health and CMV-seropositive.

The chain uses TRBV10-2 and TRBJ2-1, with no clear D. The CDR3 is made up of 12 amino acids. From germline, CDR1 is WSHSY and CDR2 SAAADI. Between the trimmed V and J ends, which lost 8 bases and 4 bases, there was a span of 9 bases. DNA of the CDR3: TGCGCCAGCCGTTGGGCATACAATGAGCAGTTCTTC. Protein product: CASRWAYNEQFF.

This clone was seen only once. J is TRBJ1-2 and V is TRBV7-9; D is undetermined. The V end was cut by 2 bases, the J end by 3 bases, with 10 bases between. This CDR3 is built from 14 residues. The V gene's germline CDR1 is SEHNR and CDR2 FQNEAQ (reference sequence). In nucleotides, the CDR3 is TGTGCCAGCAGCTTATTGTCAACAGACTATGGCTACACCTTC. Its translation: CASSLLSTDYGYTF.

V and J are TRBV25-1 and TRBJ2-7; 8 nucleotides line up with TRBD1. The germline V gene has CDR1 MGHDK and CDR2 SYGVNS. Unmatched junction bases numbered 4, after V lost 6 bases and J lost 0 bases. The CDR3 length is 14 residues. CDR3 residues: CASRPGQASYEQYF. The CDR3 DNA sequence: TGTGCCAGCAGACCGGGACAGGCCTCCTACGAGCAGTACTTC.

This chain joins TRBV6-5 and TRBJ1-1; D call uncertain. The CDR3 is 11 amino acids. The germline V gene encodes CDR1 MNHEY and CDR2 SVGAGI. V was trimmed by 6 bases and J by 8 bases, leaving 10 bases between them. The CDR3 DNA sequence: TGTGCCAGCAGGCAACAGAGAGAAGCTTTCTTT. Amino acid sequence: CASRQQREAFF.

The chain carries TRBV28 and TRBJ1-4; no clear D gene. V lost 3 bases and J 4 bases, leaving 9 bases between the germline ends. The CDR3 is made up of 14 amino acids. Germline CDR1 is MDHEN and CDR2 is SYDVKM. CDR3 coding DNA: TGTGCCAGCAGTTTCTTACAGATTAATGAAAAACTGTTTTTT. This sequence encodes CASSFLQINEKLFF.

The chain recombines TRBV6-6 with TRBJ1-5; TRBD1 agrees at 9 bases. Germline CDR1 reads MNHNY; CDR2 reads SVGAGI (reference sequence). V lost 6 bases and J lost 7; bases outside the gene matches: 7. There are 14 residues in the CDR3. CDR3 coding DNA: TGTGCCAGCAGCCTGGACAGGGGAAGGCAGCCCCAGCATTTT. As protein: CASSLDRGRQPQHF.

V is TRBV7-9 and J is TRBJ1-4; weak D call: TRBD1 (6 bases). The V end was cut by 4 bases, the J end by 6 bases, with 21 bases between. The CDR3 extends over 17 amino acids. The germline gives CDR1 SEHNR, CDR2 FQNEAQ (reference sequence). CDR3 loop: CASSSTGGQGFDEKLFF. Here the CDR3 DNA reads TGTGCCAGCAGCTCTACGGGTGGGCAGGGGTTTGATGAAAAACTGTTTTTT.

This rearrangement joins TRBV29-1 to TRBJ1-1; TRBD1 matches 8 bases. Germline V gene data show CDR1 as SQVTM and CDR2 as ANQGSEA. J gave up 4 bases and V 6 bases, and 4 bases lay outside the gene matches. CDR3 length equals 12 residues. In DNA form, the CDR3 reads TGCAGCGTCCCTGGACAGGGCACTGAAGCTTTCTTT. This gives the protein CSVPGQGTEAFF. Full variable domain (remainder filled in from reference TRBV29-1 and TRBJ1-1): SAVISQKPSRDICQRGTSLTIQCQVDSQVTMMFWYRQQPGQSLTLIATANQGSEATYESGFVIDKFPISRPNLTFSTLTVSNMSPEDSSIYLCSVPGQGTEAFFGQGTRLTVV.

The chain carries TRBV11-2 and TRBJ2-3; the match to TRBD1 covers 10 bases. Per germline, CDR1 SGHAT and CDR2 FQNNGV. This CDR3 comprises 16 residues. The J segment lost 3 bases and the V segment lost 6 bases, leaving 9 bases of the junction unmatched. Here the CDR3 reads CASRVRPGQGTDTQYF. The CDR3 DNA reads as TGTGCCAGCAGGGTCCGGCCGGGACAGGGGACAGATACGCAGTATTTT.

The chain recombines TRBV25-1 with TRBJ1-1, with no clear D. Germline CDR1 is MGHDK and CDR2 is SYGVNS. Trimming pared 5 bases from V and 4 bases from J, leaving 11 bases between. The CDR3 loop spans 13 amino acids. CDR3 amino acids: CASSRGPGTEAFF. In nucleotides, the CDR3 is TGTGCCAGCAGTCGCGGGCCGGGCACTGAAGCTTTCTTT.

For this clone: Sequence at one end of the junction differs from germline and may be a read error. The chain employs TRBV27 and TRBJ2-3; TRBD2 agrees at 10 bases. The germline CDR1 and CDR2 sequences are MNHEY and SMNVEV (reference sequence). The CDR3 consists of 11 residues. CDR3 protein: CASSSSGRAFF. The CDR3 nucleotides read TGTGCCAGCAGTTCGAGCGGGAGGGCCTTTTTT.

Turning to this clone: The same CDR3 can be traced to other DNA sequences in this sample. This rearrangement joins TRBV29-1 to TRBJ2-3, with D possibly matching TRBD2 (7 bases). Germline V CDR1 and CDR2: SQVTM, ANQGSEA. V lost 4 bases, J lost 6 bases, and 14 bases lay in between. The CDR3 length is 13 residues. CDR3 loop: CSVVGGVADTQYF. The CDR3 DNA reads as TGCAGCGTTGTAGGGGGGGTAGCGGATACGCAGTATTTT.

This chain connects TRBV6-6 to TRBJ2-7; TRBD2 aligns across 7 bases. The germline CDR1 and CDR2 sequences are MNHNY and SVGAGI (reference sequence). Trimming at V came to 2 bases and at J to 1 base, leaving 5 bases not matched to a gene. The CDR3 totals 15 residues. Here the CDR3 DNA reads TGTGCCAGCAGTTACGTTGCGGGAGAGTCCTACGAGCAGTACGTC. This encodes CASSYVAGESYEQYV.